Following are 6 T cell receptor beta chains from one sample sequenced in a study of siplizumab effects on memory and regulatory T cells. TCRdb's copy holds only in-frame clones and misses some; the assay was immunoSEQ multiplex PCR. The sample contains about 100,000 clones, around 93% of which appear only once. The sequenced material came from non-Treg CD4+ T cells sorted from blood. The receptors come from a human donor in good health.

The chain uses TRBV5-6 and TRBJ2-3, with D perhaps TRBD2 (5 bases). The V gene lost 0 bases and the J gene lost 0 bases, with 8 bases spanning the gap. Per germline, CDR1 SGHDT and CDR2 YYEEEE. The CDR3 length is 15 residues. Written as DNA, the CDR3 is TGTGCCAGCAGCTTGGTAGCGTATAGCACAGATACGCAGTATTTT. The encoded protein is CASSLVAYSTDTQYF.

The V and J genes are TRBV5-1 and TRBJ1-2; maybe TRBD1 (6 bases). The CDR3 extends over 13 amino acids. Deletions cut 4 bases from V and 1 base from J, with 8 bases between. Germline-derived CDR1 and CDR2 are SGHRS and YFSETQ. The CDR3 spells CASSRDNNYGYTF. CDR3 coding DNA: TGCGCCAGCAGCCGGGACAATAACTATGGCTACACCTTC.

The table lists this clone with a few counts. The rearrangement uses TRBV7-9 and TRBJ2-3; D unclear. Trimming shortened V by 5 bases and J by 7 bases, and 10 bases separated the two germline ends. The CDR3 totals 12 residues. Germline V gene sequence: CDR1 SEHNR, CDR2 FQNEAQ (reference sequence). CDR3: CASSPQLNTQYF. The CDR3 bases are TGTGCCAGCAGCCCCCAACTGAATACGCAGTATTTT.

The chain employs TRBV6-1 and TRBJ2-3; 10 bases line up with TRBD2. The CDR3 runs to 17 residues. Trimming at V came to 1 base and at J to 4 bases, leaving 8 bases not matched to a gene. CDR1 is MNHNS, CDR2 SASEGT, per germline. CDR3: CASSEGRGLANPDTQYF. The CDR3 bases are TGTGCCAGCAGTGAAGGACGGGGACTAGCGAACCCAGATACGCAGTATTTT.

The chain recombines TRBV19 with TRBJ1-1; no clear D. The CDR3 runs to 15 residues. Germline V gene data show CDR1 as LNHDA and CDR2 as SQIVND (reference sequence). V was clipped by 2 bases and J by 4 bases, with 14 bases between them. The CDR3 reads CASSILMGKVTEAFF. The DNA for the CDR3 is TGTGCCAGTAGTATACTCATGGGGAAGGTCACTGAAGCTTTCTTT. The variable domain in full, completed from reference TRBV19 and TRBJ1-1, reads DGGITQSPKYLFRKEGQNVTLSCEQNLNHDAMYWYRQDPGQGLRLIYYSQIVNDFQKGDIAEGYSVSREKKESFPLTVTSAQKNPTAFYLCASSILMGKVTEAFFGQGTRLTVV.

The chain recombines TRBV12-1 with TRBJ2-7; TRBD2 is the table's D call, not checked against the DNA. TRBV12-1 is a documented pseudogene. This CDR3 is 11 amino acids long. The CDR3 DNA reads as TGTGCCAGCAGCCCTCACCGGGAGCAGTACTTC. It specifies CASSPHREQYF.